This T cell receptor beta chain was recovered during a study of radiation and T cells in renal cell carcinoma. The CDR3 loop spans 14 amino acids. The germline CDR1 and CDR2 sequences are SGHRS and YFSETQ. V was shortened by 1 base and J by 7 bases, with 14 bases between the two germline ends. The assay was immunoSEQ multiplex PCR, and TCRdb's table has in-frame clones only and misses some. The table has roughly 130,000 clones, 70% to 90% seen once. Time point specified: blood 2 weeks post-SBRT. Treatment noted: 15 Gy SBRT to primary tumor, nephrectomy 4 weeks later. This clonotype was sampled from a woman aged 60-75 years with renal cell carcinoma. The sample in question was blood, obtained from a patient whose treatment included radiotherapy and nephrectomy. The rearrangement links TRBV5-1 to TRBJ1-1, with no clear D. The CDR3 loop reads CASSLFSGANEAFF. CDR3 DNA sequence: TGCGCCAGCAGCTTGTTTTCGGGAGCGAATGAAGCTTTCTTT.